The 28 T cell receptor beta chains listed next were all sequenced from one sample in a study of shared clonotypes between healthy human individuals. Clones were sequenced by immunoSEQ multiplex PCR, and TCRdb holds only the in-frame ones, with some missing. This table holds about 2,500,000 clones, over 85% found once. The sample comprised naive CD4+ T cells sorted from blood. The subset is: CD45RA+ positively selected. The receptors shown here come from a man aged 18 to 29 in good health.

The chain recombines TRBV4-1 with TRBJ2-1; D might be TRBD2 (6 bases). V lost 4 bases to trimming and J lost 8 bases, with 15 bases between them. The CDR3 extends over 14 amino acids. The germline CDR1 and CDR2 sequences are MGHRA and YSYEKL. CDR3 amino acids: CASSPEARGHEQFF. The CDR3 region has the DNA TGCGCCAGCAGCCCGGAGGCGCGGGGCCATGAGCAGTTCTTC.

J is TRBJ2-7 and V is TRBV6-5; no definite D call. Germline V gene sequence: CDR1 MNHEY, CDR2 SVGAGI. The CDR3 runs 14 residues. V was shortened by 4 bases and J by 7 bases, with 17 bases between the two germline ends. CDR3 amino acids: CASSFFSFSEEQYF. The CDR3 nucleotides are TGTGCCAGCAGTTTTTTCTCGTTCTCGGAGGAGCAGTACTTC.

The genes are TRBV7-2 and TRBJ1-6; D unclear. Trimming stripped 3 bases from V and 9 bases from J, with 12 bases between. Germline lookup yields CDR1 SGHTA and CDR2 FQGNSA. This CDR3 region has 14 residues. In nucleotides, the CDR3 is TGTGCCAGCAGCTTGATACTCGGAGGTTCACCCCTCCACTTT. As protein: CASSLILGGSPLHF.

V gene TRBV7-2 combines with J gene TRBJ2-7; D is uncertain. Trimming removed 3 bases at V and 2 bases at J, with 11 bases between. This CDR3 has 14 amino acids. Germline CDR1 is SGHTA and CDR2 is FQGNSA. The CDR3 DNA sequence: TGTGCCAGCAGCTTGGGTTACAGAACCTACGAGCAGTACTTC. This encodes CASSLGYRTYEQYF.

This sequence joins TRBV18 and TRBJ2-3, with D perhaps matching TRBD2 (5 bases). The CDR3 sequence is 14 residues long. With 4 bases removed from V and 6 bases from J, the gap between germline ends came to 14 bases. Germline assignment: CDR1 KGHSH and CDR2 LQKENI. The CDR3 sequence: CASSRLEGHDTQYF. For the CDR3, the DNA is TGTGCCAGCTCACGATTAGAGGGCCATGATACGCAGTATTTT. The variable domain in full, with the rest retrieved from reference TRBV18 and TRBJ2-3, is NAGVMQNPRHLVRRRGQEARLRCSPMKGHSHVYWYRQLPEEGLKFMVYLQKENIIDESGMPKERFSAEFPKEGPSILRIQQVVRGDSAAYFCASSRLEGHDTQYFGPGTRLTVL.

The V call is TRBV5-1, the J call TRBJ1-1, with TRBD1 matching over 8 bases. Germline V lookup: CDR1 SGHRS, CDR2 YFSETQ. V gave up 4 bases and J gave up 10 bases; unmatched junction bases: 9. This CDR3 has 13 amino acids. The DNA of the CDR3 is TGCGCCAGCAGCGGAGGACAGGGACGACGAGCTTTCTTT. Translated: CASSGGQGRRAFF. Supplemented by reference TRBV5-1 and TRBJ1-1, the full variable domain reads KAGVTQTPRYLIKTRGQQVTLSCSPISGHRSVSWYQQTPGQGLQFLFEYFSETQRNKGNFPGRFSGRQFSNSRSEMNVSTLELGDSALYLCASSGGQGRRAFFGQGTRLTVV.

The rearrangement links TRBV6-4 to TRBJ2-7, with unresolved D. V gave up 0 bases and J gave up 0 bases, with 9 bases separating them. This CDR3 is 15 amino acids long. Per germline, CDR1 MRHNA and CDR2 SNTAGT. The CDR3 sequence is CASSDSTKNSYEQYF. The CDR3 DNA sequence: TGTGCCAGCAGTGACTCTACAAAAAACTCCTACGAGCAGTACTTC.

This clone was seen once. The rearrangement joins TRBV19 to TRBJ2-2, with D uncertain. The germline V and J ends were trimmed by 7 bases and 1 base, with 7 bases remaining between them. The CDR3 loop spans 13 amino acids. Germline assignment: CDR1 LNHDA and CDR2 SQIVND (reference sequence). CDR3 amino acids: CASKTVNTGELFF. In DNA form, the CDR3 reads TGTGCCAGTAAGACGGTGAACACCGGGGAGCTGTTTTTT. The variable domain in full, with the rest retrieved from reference TRBV19 and TRBJ2-2, is DGGITQSPKYLFRKEGQNVTLSCEQNLNHDAMYWYRQDPGQGLRLIYYSQIVNDFQKGDIAEGYSVSREKKESFPLTVTSAQKNPTAFYLCASKTVNTGELFFGEGSRLTVL.

The chain combines TRBV5-1 with TRBJ2-7, with 8 bases identical to TRBD2. CDR3 size: 16 residues. The junction had 7 bases not matched to a gene; V was cut back by 1 base and J by 1 base. CDR1 and CDR2 (germline): SGHRS, YFSETQ. This chain's CDR3 is CASSLQPASGSYEQYF. CDR3 sequence (DNA): TGCGCCAGCAGCTTGCAACCGGCTAGCGGGTCCTACGAGCAGTACTTC. Full variable domain (rest looked up from reference TRBV5-1 and TRBJ2-7): KAGVTQTPRYLIKTRGQQVTLSCSPISGHRSVSWYQQTPGQGLQFLFEYFSETQRNKGNFPGRFSGRQFSNSRSEMNVSTLELGDSALYLCASSLQPASGSYEQYFGPGTRLTVT.

The chain recombines TRBV7-2 with TRBJ2-3; 11 bases line up with TRBD2. This CDR3 has 18 residues. From germline, CDR1 is SGHTA and CDR2 FQGNSA. V shed 5 bases and J 4 bases; nucleotides not matched to a gene: 14. In DNA, the CDR3 is TGTGCCAGCAGCCCATACGCGTTTAGCGGGGGGGCCTCAGATACGCAGTATTTT. Translation: CASSPYAFSGGASDTQYF.

The V and J genes are TRBV7-8 and TRBJ2-1, with TRBD2 matching 7 bases. Per germline, CDR1 SGHVS and CDR2 FQNEAQ. CDR3 length: 15 amino acids. V lost 6 bases, J lost 6 bases, and 11 bases stayed unmatched. CDR3 residues: CASRGSGGSSNEQFF. CDR3 in DNA: TGTGCCAGCAGGGGTTCGGGCGGGAGTAGCAATGAGCAGTTCTTC.

The chain couples TRBV6-5 to TRBJ2-6, with D unresolved. Germline V gene sequence: CDR1 MNHEY, CDR2 SVGAGI. This CDR3 comprises 14 residues. V lost 7 bases and J 4 bases, leaving 11 bases between the germline ends. CDR3 nucleotide sequence: TGTGCCAGCATTGTCAGGTCCGGGGCCAACGTCCTGACTTTC. Residues: CASIVRSGANVLTF.

As regards this clone: Other DNA variants within this sample encode the same CDR3. The chain has TRBV2 and TRBJ1-1; TRBD1 matches 9 bases. With V trimmed by 6 bases and J by 1 base, 3 bases remained unmatched. Germline CDR1 reads SNHLY; CDR2 reads FYNNEI. The CDR3 is 14 amino acids. Here the CDR3 DNA reads TGTGCCAGCAGCCCGGGACAGGGGAACACTGAAGCTTTCTTT. The encoded protein is CASSPGQGNTEAFF. The full variable domain, its missing parts supplied by reference TRBV2 and TRBJ1-1, is EPEVTQTPSHQVTQMGQEVILRCVPISNHLYFYWYRQILGQKVEFLVSFYNNEISEKSEIFDDQFSVERPDGSNFTLKIRSTKLEDSAMYFCASSPGQGNTEAFFGQGTRLTVV.

This chain links TRBV6-1 with TRBJ2-7; D perhaps matches TRBD2 (7 bases). There are 14 residues in the CDR3. Looked up from germline, CDR1 is MNHNS and CDR2 is SASEGT. The germline V and J ends were trimmed by 6 bases and 0 bases, with 12 bases remaining between them. CDR3 loop: CASRRGGPSYEQYF. The CDR3 DNA follows: TGTGCCAGCAGACGCGGGGGCCCCTCCTACGAGCAGTACTTC.

A single count supports this clone. The V call is TRBV11-1, the J call TRBJ2-5; 8 nucleotides match TRBD2. The CDR3 length is 15 residues. Germline CDR1 is SGHAT and CDR2 is FQDESV (reference sequence). V gave up 3 bases and J gave up 4 bases; unmatched junction bases: 7. The CDR3 DNA sequence: TGTGCCAGCAGCTTTGGCGGGGGGCCTGGAGAGACCCAGTACTTC. Its protein product is CASSFGGGPGETQYF.

The chain couples TRBV6-1 to TRBJ2-5; tentative D call: TRBD1 (5 bases). From germline, CDR1 is MNHNS and CDR2 SASEGT. This CDR3 comprises 14 residues. V lost 3 bases and J lost 1, with 9 bases in between. CDR3 in amino acids: CASSELGRQETQYF. CDR3 DNA: TGTGCCAGCAGTGAGTTGGGGCGCCAAGAGACCCAGTACTTC.

This clone has just one count. The genes are TRBV2 and TRBJ2-7; D possibly corresponds to TRBD1 (5 bases). CDR3 length: 15 residues. The germline CDR1 and CDR2 sequences are SNHLY and FYNNEI. V was trimmed by 1 base and J by 2 bases, leaving 12 bases between them. The CDR3: CASSEEIRVAYEQYF. The CDR3 DNA follows: TGTGCCAGCAGTGAAGAAATCAGGGTCGCCTACGAGCAGTACTTC. Together with reference TRBV2 and TRBJ2-7, the CDR3 gives the full variable domain: EPEVTQTPSHQVTQMGQEVILRCVPISNHLYFYWYRQILGQKVEFLVSFYNNEISEKSEIFDDQFSVERPDGSNFTLKIRSTKLEDSAMYFCASSEEIRVAYEQYFGPGTRLTVT.

The V gene is TRBV5-4, the J gene TRBJ2-7, with D perhaps matching TRBD1 or TRBD2 (6 bases each). With 5 bases removed from V and 4 bases from J, the gap between germline ends came to 22 bases. In germline, CDR1 is SGHNT, CDR2 YYREEE (reference sequence). The CDR3 has 16 amino acids. The CDR3 region is CASRRVGGEGGYEQYF. DNA of the CDR3: TGTGCCAGCAGGAGGGTCGGGGGCGAGGGGGGATACGAGCAGTACTTC.

V is TRBV7-9 and J is TRBJ1-4, with 12 nucleotides matching TRBD1. The V gene end was trimmed by 8 bases and the J gene end by 10 bases; junction bases not matched to a gene: 14. The germline V gene encodes CDR1 SEHNR and CDR2 FQNEAQ (reference sequence). This CDR3 is 16 amino acids long. The CDR3 loop reads CASDRDRGPGVGKLFF. CDR3 DNA sequence: TGTGCCAGCGACAGGGACAGGGGGCCGGGGGTTGGAAAACTGTTTTTT.

For this clone: The identical CDR3 is also encoded by other nucleotide sequences in the sample. V usage is TRBV6-5 and J usage is TRBJ2-5; D possibly uses TRBD1 or TRBD2 (5 bases each). The CDR3 spans 13 residues. Germline-derived CDR1 and CDR2 are MNHEY and SVGAGI. V gave up 6 bases and J gave up 5 bases, with 13 bases separating them. CDR3 region: CASSRGPRETQYF. The CDR3 DNA sequence: TGTGCCAGCAGCCGGGGACCTCGGGAGACCCAGTACTTC.

This clone has only one observation. The chain uses TRBV25-1 and TRBJ2-7, with 9 bases matching TRBD2. The germline V gene has CDR1 MGHDK and CDR2 SYGVNS. This CDR3 region has 14 residues. J gave up 1 base and V 10 bases, and 8 bases lay outside the gene matches. DNA for the CDR3: TGTGCCACCATGGCGGCGGGAGGGTCCTACGAGCAGTACTTC. Protein: CATMAAGGSYEQYF.

This clone was observed once. This sequence joins TRBV6-6 and TRBJ1-2; D unresolved. V was trimmed by 0 bases and J by 8 bases, leaving 10 bases between them. There are 13 residues in the CDR3. Germline V gives CDR1 MNHNY, CDR2 SVGAGI (reference sequence). The CDR3 DNA reads as TGTGCCAGCAGTTACTCTGAGGGCATCGGCTACACCTTC. Residues: CASSYSEGIGYTF.

The chain uses TRBV6-5 and TRBJ2-3; D is perhaps TRBD1 or TRBD2 (5 bases each). V was trimmed by 2 bases and J by 4 bases, leaving 10 bases between them. Germline V lookup: CDR1 MNHEY, CDR2 SVGAGI. The CDR3 sequence is 14 residues long. The chain's CDR3 is CASSYGGSADTQYF. The CDR3 region has the DNA TGTGCCAGCAGTTACGGGGGATCGGCAGATACGCAGTATTTT.

The chain has TRBV5-1 and TRBJ2-7, with 9 bases that match TRBD2. J was trimmed by 6 bases and V by 4 bases; bases with no gene match: 11. This CDR3 spans 15 amino acids. Per the germline V gene, CDR1 is SGHRS and CDR2 is YFSETQ. CDR3 nucleotide sequence: TGCGCCAGCAGCCCTGGGCGGGAGGGAGGTTTCGAGCAGTACTTC. The encoded protein is CASSPGREGGFEQYF.

The chain is built from TRBV7-8 and TRBJ1-4; 8 nucleotides line up with TRBD1. The CDR3 is 14 amino acids. After removal of 5 bases from V and 8 bases from J, the junction contained 7 bases not matched to a gene. Germline CDR1 SGHVS, CDR2 FQNEAQ. As DNA, the CDR3 is TGTGCCAGCAGCCCCCGGGACAGGAGCGAAAAACTGTTTTTT. This codes for CASSPRDRSEKLFF.

The V and J genes are TRBV9 and TRBJ1-2, with 9 bases lining up with TRBD1. The CDR3 sequence is 17 residues long. Germline V lookup: CDR1 SGDLS, CDR2 YYNGEE. V was pared by 5 bases and J by 7 bases, with 18 bases of the junction left unmatched. The CDR3 here is CASSPTSSPTGGSGYTF. CDR3 nucleotides: TGTGCCAGCAGTCCCACCAGTTCCCCGACAGGGGGGTCTGGCTACACCTTC.

This rearrangement joins TRBV28 to TRBJ2-3; 11 nucleotides align to TRBD2. CDR1 is MDHEN and CDR2 is SYDVKM in the germline V gene. The CDR3 totals 18 residues. V gave up 2 bases and J gave up 5 bases; unmatched junction bases: 12. CDR3: CASSLPSGGPGSVDTQYF. The CDR3 nucleotides are TGTGCCAGCAGTTTACCTAGCGGGGGGCCCGGTTCGGTAGATACGCAGTATTTT.

Comment on this clone: Relative to the germline gene, one junction end is altered; a read error may explain this. V and J are TRBV7-7 and TRBJ2-7, with TRBD2 identical over 8 bases. Germline V CDR1 and CDR2: SSHAT, FNYEAQ (reference sequence). This CDR3 is built from 13 residues. The CDR3 region has the DNA TGTGCTAGCAGTCTTCGGGAGGGTGGCGAGCAGTACTTC. Its translation: CASSLREGGEQYF.